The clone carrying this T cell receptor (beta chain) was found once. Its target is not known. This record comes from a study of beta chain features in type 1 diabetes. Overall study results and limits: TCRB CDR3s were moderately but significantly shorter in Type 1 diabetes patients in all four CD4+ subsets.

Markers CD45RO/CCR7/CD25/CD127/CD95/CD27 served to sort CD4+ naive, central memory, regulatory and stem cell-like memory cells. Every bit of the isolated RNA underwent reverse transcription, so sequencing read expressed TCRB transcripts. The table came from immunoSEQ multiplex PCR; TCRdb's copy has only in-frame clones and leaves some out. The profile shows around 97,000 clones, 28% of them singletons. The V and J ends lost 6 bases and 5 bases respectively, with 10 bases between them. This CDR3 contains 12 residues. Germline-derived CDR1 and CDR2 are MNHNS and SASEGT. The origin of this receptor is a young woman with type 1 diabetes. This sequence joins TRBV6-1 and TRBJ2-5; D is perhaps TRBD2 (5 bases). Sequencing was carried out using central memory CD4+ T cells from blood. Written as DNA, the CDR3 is TGTGCCAGCAGAGGGTCGGGGGAGACCCAGTACTTC. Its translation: CASRGSGETQYF.